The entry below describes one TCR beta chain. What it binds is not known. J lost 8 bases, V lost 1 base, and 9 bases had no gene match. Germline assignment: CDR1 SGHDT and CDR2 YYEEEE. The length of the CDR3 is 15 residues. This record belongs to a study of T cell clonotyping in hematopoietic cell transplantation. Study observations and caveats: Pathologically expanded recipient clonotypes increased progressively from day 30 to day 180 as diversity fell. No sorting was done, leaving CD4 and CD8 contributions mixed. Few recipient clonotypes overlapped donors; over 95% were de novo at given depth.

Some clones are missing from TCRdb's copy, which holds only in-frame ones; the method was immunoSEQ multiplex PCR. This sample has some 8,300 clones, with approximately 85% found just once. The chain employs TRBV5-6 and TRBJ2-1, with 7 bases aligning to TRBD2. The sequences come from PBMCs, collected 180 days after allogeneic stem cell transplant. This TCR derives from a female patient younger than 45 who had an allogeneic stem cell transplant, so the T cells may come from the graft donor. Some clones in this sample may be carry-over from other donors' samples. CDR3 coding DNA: TGTGCCAGCAGCTTGTATGGGCTTGGGGGGGATGAGCAGTTCTTC. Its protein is CASSLYGLGGDEQFF.